This T cell receptor (beta chain) was sequenced in a study of blood T cell repertoires in COVID-19. Whole-study context: The analysed material was cDNA or gDNA that came from T cells, B-cell-depleted T cells, or PBMCs.

Germline CDR1 reads SGHRS; CDR2 reads YFSETQ. This CDR3 has 16 amino acids. V was pared by 4 bases and J by 2 bases, with 11 bases of the junction left unmatched. Some clones are missing from TCRdb's copy, which holds only in-frame ones; the method was immunoSEQ multiplex PCR. The profile shows about 180,000 clones, roughly 77% of them singletons. This chain uses TRBV5-1 with TRBJ2-7; the match to TRBD1 covers 8 bases. This clonotype was sampled from a man aged 65 to 85 with active or convalescent COVID-19. Sequenced input: peripheral blood. The CDR3 DNA sequence: TGCGCCAGCAGCCCCCAGGGGGGACAGGCGGCCTACGAGCAGTACTTC. Protein sequence: CASSPQGGQAAYEQYF.